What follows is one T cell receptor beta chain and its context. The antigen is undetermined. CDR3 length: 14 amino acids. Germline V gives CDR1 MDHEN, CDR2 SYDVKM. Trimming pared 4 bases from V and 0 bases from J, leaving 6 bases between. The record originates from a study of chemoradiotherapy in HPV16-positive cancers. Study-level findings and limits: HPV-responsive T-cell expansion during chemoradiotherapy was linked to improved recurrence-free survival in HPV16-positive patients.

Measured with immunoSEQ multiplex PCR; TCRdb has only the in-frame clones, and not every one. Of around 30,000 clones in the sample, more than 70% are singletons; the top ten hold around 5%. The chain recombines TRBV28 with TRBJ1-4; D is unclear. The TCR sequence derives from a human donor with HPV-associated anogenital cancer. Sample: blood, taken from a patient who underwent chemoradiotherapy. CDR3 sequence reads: CASSWAATNEKLFF. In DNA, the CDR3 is TGTGCCAGCAGTTGGGCGGCAACTAATGAAAAACTGTTTTTT. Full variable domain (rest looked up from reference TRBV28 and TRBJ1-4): DVKVTQSSRYLVKRTGEKVFLECVQDMDHENMFWYRQDPGLGLRLIYFSYDVKMKEKGDIPEGYSVSREKKERFSLILESASTNQTSMYLCASSWAATNEKLFFGSGTQLSVL.